One TCR beta chain is described in this entry. The sample originates from a study of blood T cell repertoires in COVID-19. V was clipped by 5 bases and J by 6 bases; unmatched bases: 7. The CDR3 contains 14 residues. Germline V gene lookup returns CDR1 SGHRS and CDR2 YFSETQ. The repertoire was sequenced with immunoSEQ multiplex PCR; TCRdb's copy has only in-frame clones and lacks some. The sample yields approximately 97,000 clones, 85% seen once. The chain has TRBV5-1 and TRBJ1-4; 7 bases are shared with TRBD1. The TCR comes from a man older than 75 with acute or convalescent COVID-19. Sequencing was carried out using peripheral blood. CDR3 DNA: TGCGCCAGCAGAGAGAAAGGGGGCGATGAAAAACTGTTTTTT. Translation: CASREKGGDEKLFF.